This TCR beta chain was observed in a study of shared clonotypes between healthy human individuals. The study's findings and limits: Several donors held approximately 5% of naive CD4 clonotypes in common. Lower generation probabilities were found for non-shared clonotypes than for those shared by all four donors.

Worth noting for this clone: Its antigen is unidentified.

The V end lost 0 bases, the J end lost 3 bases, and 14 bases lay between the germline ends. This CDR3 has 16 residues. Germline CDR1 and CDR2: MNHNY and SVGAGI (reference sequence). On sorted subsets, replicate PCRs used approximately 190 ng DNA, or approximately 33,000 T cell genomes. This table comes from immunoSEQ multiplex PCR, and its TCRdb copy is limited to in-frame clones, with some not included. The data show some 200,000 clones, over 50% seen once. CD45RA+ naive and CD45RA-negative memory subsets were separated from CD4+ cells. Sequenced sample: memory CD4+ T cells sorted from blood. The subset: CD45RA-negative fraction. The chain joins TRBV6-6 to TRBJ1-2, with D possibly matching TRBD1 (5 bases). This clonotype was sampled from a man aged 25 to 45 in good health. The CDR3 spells CASSYSPLRGDYGYTF. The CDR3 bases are TGTGCCAGCAGTTACTCGCCTCTACGGGGGGACTATGGCTACACCTTC.